The text below deals with one T cell receptor (beta chain). Its antigen remains unidentified. These data come from a study of OX40 agonist ivuxolimab in advanced cancers. Study-wide background: The study enrolled dose-escalation patients with hepatocellular carcinoma, melanoma, renal cell or head and neck cancer. Three patients had partial responses: one hepatocellular carcinoma, two cutaneous melanoma.

Study-level findings and limits: There were, on average, more expanded clones in CD8+ T cells than in CD4+.

The V gene's germline CDR1 is PRHDT and CDR2 FYEKMQ (reference sequence). The CDR3 runs to 15 residues. V lost 0 bases, J lost 7 bases, and 16 bases lay in between. Assay used: immunoSEQ multiplex PCR; TCRdb lists only in-frame clones, some missing. Among some 45,000 clones, roughly 82% were seen once, and the ten largest hold about 2.1%. The source material was CD4+ or CD8+ T cells sorted from blood, sampled in a trial of the OX40 agonist ivuxolimab. This sequence joins TRBV13 and TRBJ2-7; D unclear. This receptor was identified in an adult with an advanced solid tumor such as melanoma, head and neck, liver or kidney cancer. CDR3 sequence: CASSLGPKVLGEQYF. For the CDR3, the DNA is TGTGCCAGCAGCTTAGGGCCAAAGGTCCTGGGGGAGCAGTACTTC. Filled out from reference TRBV13 and TRBJ2-7, the complete variable domain reads AAGVIQSPRHLIKEKRETATLKCYPIPRHDTVYWYQQGPGQDPQFLISFYEKMQSDKGSIPDRFSAQQFSDYHSELNMSSLELGDSALYFCASSLGPKVLGEQYFGPGTRLTVT.